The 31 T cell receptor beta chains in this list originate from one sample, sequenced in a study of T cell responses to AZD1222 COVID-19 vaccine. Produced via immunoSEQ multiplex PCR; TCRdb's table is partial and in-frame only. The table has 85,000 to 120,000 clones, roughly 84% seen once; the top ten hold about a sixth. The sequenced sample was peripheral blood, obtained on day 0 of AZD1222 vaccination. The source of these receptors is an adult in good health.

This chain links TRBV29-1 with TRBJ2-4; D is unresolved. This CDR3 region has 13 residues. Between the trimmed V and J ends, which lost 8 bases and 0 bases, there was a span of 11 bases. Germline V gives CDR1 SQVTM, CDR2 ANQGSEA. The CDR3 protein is CSSLQGAKNIQYF. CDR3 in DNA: TGCAGCAGCCTACAAGGAGCCAAAAACATTCAGTACTTC. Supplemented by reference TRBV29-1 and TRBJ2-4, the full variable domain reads SAVISQKPSRDICQRGTSLTIQCQVDSQVTMMFWYRQQPGQSLTLIATANQGSEATYESGFVIDKFPISRPNLTFSTLTVSNMSPEDSSIYLCSSLQGAKNIQYFGAGTRLSVL.

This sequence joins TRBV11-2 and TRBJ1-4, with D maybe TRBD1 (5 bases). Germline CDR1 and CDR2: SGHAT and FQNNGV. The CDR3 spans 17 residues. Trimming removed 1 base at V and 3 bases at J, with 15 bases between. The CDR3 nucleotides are TGTGCCAGCAGCTTAGCCCGACTTGGGGCACCTAATGAAAAACTGTTTTTT. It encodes CASSLARLGAPNEKLFF.

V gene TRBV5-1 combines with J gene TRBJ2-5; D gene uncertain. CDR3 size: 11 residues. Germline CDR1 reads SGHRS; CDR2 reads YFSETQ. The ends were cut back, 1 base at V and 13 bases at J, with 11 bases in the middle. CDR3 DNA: TGCGCCAGCAGCTTGAAGCACGCTGGGTACTTC. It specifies CASSLKHAGYF.

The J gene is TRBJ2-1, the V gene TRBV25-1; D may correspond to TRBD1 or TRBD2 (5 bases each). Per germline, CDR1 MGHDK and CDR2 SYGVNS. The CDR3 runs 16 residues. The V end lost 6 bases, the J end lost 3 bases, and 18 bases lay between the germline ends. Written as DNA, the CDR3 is TGTGCCAGCAGCCTACTAGGCGGGCAGGGCTACAATGAGCAGTTCTTC. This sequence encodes CASSLLGGQGYNEQFF.

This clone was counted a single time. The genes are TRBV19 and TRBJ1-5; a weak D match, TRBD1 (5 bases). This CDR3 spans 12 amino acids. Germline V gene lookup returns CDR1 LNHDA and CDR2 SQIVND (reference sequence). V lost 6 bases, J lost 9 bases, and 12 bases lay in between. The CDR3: CASSAGTWPQHF. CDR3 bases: TGTGCCAGTAGCGCAGGGACTTGGCCCCAGCATTTT.

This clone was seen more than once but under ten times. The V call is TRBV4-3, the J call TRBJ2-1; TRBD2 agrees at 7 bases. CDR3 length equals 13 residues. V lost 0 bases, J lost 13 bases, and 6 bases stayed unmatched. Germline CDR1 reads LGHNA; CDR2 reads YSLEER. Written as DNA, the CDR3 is TGCGCCAGCAGCCAAGATCCGGCGGGAGAACAGTTCTTC. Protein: CASSQDPAGEQFF.

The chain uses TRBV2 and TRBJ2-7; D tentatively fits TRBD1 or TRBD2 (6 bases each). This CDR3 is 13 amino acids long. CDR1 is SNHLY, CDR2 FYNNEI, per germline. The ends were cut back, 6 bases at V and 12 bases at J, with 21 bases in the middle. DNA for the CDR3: TGTGCCAGCAGCGGGGGCAGGCTCGGAGCGGTGTACTTC. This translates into CASSGGRLGAVYF.

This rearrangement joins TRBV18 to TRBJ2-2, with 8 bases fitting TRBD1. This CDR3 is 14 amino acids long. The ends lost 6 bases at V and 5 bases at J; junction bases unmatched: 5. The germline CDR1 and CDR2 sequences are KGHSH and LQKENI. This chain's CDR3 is CASSPDRVTGELFF. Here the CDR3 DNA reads TGTGCCAGCTCGCCGGACAGGGTAACCGGGGAGCTGTTTTTT.

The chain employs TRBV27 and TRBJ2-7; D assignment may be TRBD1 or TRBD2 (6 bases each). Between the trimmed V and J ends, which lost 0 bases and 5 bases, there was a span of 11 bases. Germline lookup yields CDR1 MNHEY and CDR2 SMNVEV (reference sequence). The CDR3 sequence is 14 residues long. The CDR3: CASSLSWGAHEQYF. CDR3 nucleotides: TGTGCCAGCAGTTTATCGTGGGGGGCGCACGAGCAGTACTTC.

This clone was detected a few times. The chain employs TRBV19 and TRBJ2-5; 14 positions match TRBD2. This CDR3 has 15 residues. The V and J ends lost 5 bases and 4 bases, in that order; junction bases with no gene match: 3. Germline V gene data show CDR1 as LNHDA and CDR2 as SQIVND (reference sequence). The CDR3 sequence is CASSSGLAGGETQYF. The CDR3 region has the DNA TGTGCCAGTAGTTCCGGACTAGCGGGGGGAGAGACCCAGTACTTC.

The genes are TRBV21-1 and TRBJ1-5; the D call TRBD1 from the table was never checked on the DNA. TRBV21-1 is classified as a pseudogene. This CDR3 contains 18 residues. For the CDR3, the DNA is TGTGCCAGCAGCACCTACGCCCGACAGGACGGGAGCAATCAGCCCCAGCATTTT. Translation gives CASSTYARQDGSNQPQHF.

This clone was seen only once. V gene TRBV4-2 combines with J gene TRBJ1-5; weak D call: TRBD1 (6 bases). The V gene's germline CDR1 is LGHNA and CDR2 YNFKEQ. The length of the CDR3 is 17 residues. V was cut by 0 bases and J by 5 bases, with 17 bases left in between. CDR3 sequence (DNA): TGTGCCAGCAGCCAAGACCTGGGGCAGGGGCTTCATCAGCCCCAGCATTTT. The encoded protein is CASSQDLGQGLHQPQHF.

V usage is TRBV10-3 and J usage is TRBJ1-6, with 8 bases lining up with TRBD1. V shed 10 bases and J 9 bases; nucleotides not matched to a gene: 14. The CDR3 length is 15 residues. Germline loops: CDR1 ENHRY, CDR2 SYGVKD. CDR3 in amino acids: CATLPTGGIGSPLHF. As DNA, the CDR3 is TGTGCCACACTTCCTACAGGGGGTATTGGTTCACCCCTCCACTTT.

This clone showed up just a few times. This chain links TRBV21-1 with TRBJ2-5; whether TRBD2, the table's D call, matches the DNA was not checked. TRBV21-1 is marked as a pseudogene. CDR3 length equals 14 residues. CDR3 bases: TGTGCCAGCAGCCATGGTTGGGGAGGGGAGACCCAGTACTTC. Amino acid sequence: CASSHGWGGETQYF.

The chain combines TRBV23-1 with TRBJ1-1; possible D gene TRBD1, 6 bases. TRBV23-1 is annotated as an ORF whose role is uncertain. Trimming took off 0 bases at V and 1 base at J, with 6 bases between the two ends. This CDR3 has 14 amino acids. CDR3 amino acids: CASSQSRGNTEAFF. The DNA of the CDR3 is TGCGCCAGCAGTCAATCCAGGGGGAACACTGAAGCTTTCTTT.

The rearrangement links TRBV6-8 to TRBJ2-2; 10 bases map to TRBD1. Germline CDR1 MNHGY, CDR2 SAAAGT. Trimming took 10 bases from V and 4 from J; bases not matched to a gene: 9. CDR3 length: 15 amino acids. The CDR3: CAIPGQGNFTGELFF. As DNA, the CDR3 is TGTGCCATTCCGGGACAGGGGAATTTCACCGGGGAGCTGTTTTTT.

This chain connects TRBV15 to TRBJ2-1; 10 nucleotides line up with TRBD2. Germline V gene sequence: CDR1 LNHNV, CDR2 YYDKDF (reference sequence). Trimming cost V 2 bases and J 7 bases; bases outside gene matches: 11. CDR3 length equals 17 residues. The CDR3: CATSRPSASGSRNEQFF. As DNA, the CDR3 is TGTGCCACCAGCAGACCCTCGGCTAGCGGGAGTCGAAATGAGCAGTTCTTC.

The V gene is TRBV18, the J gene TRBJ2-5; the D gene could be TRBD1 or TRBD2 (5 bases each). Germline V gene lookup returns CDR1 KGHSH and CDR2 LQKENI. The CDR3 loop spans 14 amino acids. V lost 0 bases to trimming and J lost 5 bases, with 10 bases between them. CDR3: CASSPPGQRETQYF. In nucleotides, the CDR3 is TGTGCCAGCTCACCACCGGGGCAGCGGGAGACCCAGTACTTC.

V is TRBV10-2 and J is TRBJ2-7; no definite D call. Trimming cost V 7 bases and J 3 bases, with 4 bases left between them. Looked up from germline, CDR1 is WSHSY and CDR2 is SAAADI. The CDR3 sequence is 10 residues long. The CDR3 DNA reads TGCGCCAGCAATTTCTACGAGCAGTACGTC. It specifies CASNFYEQYV.

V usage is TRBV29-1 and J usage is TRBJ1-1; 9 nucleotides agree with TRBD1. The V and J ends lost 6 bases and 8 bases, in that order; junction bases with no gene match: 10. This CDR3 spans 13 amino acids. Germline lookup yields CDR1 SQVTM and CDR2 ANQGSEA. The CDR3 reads CSVGQGSGGEAFF. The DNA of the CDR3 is TGCAGCGTGGGACAGGGAAGTGGTGGAGAAGCTTTCTTT.

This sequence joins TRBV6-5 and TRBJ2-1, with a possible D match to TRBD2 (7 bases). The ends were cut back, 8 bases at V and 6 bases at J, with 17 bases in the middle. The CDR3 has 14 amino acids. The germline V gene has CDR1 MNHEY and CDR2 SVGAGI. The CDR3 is CASRPGGRVNEQFF. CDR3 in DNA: TGTGCCAGCCGCCCGGGGGGCCGAGTCAATGAGCAGTTCTTC.

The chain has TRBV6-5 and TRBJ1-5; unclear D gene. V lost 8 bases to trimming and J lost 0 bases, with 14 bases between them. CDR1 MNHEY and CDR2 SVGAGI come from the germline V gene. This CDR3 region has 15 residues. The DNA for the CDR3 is TGTGCCAGCGCCTCGGCGGCTTATAGCAATCAGCCCCAGCATTTT. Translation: CASASAAYSNQPQHF.

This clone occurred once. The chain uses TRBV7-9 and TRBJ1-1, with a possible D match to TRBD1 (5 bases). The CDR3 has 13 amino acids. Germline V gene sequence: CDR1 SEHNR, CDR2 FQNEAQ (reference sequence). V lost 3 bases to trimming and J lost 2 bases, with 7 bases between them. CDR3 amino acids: CASSFDSNTEAFF. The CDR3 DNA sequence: TGTGCCAGCAGCTTTGACAGCAACACTGAAGCTTTCTTT.

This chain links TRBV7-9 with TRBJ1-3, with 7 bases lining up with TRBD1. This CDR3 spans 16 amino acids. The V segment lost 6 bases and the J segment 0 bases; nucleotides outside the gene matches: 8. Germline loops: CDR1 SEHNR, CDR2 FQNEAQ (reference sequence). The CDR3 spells CASRGQLQSSGNTIYF. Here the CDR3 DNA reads TGTGCCAGCAGGGGACAGCTGCAAAGCTCTGGAAACACCATATATTTT.

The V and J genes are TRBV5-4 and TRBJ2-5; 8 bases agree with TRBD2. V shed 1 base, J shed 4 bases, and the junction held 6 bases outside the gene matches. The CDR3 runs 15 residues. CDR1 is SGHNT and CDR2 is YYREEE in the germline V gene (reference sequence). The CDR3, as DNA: TGTGCCAGCAGCTTGCAGGGCGCGGGAGGAGAGACCCAGTACTTC. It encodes CASSLQGAGGETQYF.

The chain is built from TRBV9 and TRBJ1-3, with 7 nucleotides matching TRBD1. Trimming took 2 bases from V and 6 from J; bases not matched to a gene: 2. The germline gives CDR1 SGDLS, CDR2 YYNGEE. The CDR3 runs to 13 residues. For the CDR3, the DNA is TGTGCCAGCAGCGTGGGGACAGAAAACACCATATATTTT. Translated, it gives CASSVGTENTIYF.

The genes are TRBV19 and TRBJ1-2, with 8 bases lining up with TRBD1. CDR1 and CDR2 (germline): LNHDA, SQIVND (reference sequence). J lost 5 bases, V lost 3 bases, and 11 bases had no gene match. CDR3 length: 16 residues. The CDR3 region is CASSIAAGGGGYGYTF. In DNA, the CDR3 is TGTGCCAGTAGTATCGCCGCAGGGGGCGGTGGTTATGGCTACACCTTC.

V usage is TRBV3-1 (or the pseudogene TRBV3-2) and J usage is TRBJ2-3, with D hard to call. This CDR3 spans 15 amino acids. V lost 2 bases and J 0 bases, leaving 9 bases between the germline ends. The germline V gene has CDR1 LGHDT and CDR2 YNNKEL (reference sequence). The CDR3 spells CASSQMRISTDTQYF. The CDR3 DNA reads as TGTGCCAGCAGCCAAATGCGGATAAGCACAGATACGCAGTATTTT.

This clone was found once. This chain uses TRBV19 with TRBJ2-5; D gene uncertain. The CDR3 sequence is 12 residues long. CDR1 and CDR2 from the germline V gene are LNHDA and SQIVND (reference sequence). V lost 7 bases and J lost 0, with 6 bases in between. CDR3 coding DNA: TGTGCCAGTAACAGCGACCAAGAGACCCAGTACTTC. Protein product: CASNSDQETQYF.

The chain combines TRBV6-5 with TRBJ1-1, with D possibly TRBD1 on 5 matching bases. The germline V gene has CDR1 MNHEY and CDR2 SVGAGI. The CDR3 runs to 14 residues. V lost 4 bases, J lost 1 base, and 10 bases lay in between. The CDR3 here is CASSSPGRNTEAFF. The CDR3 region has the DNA TGTGCCAGCAGTTCACCAGGGAGGAACACTGAAGCTTTCTTT.

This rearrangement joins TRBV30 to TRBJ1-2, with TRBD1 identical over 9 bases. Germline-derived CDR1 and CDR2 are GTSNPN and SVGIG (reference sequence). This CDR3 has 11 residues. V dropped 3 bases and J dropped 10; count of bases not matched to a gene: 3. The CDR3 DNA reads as TGTGCCTGGAGGAGGGACAGGGCCTACACCTTC. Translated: CAWRRDRAYTF.